This T cell receptor (beta chain) was sequenced during a study of T-cell reconstitution after alpha-beta-depleted transplantation in children. Unique molecular identifiers tagged the TCRbeta library. Via MiXCR, TCRdb re-called the PCR reads, giving one row per CDR3 protein. Of 150,000 to 250,000 distinct CDR3 sequences in the sample, less than 15% were seen once. This CDR3 is built from 15 residues. V lost 4 bases to trimming and J lost 6 bases, with 16 bases between them. Germline V gene lookup returns CDR1 SGDLS and CDR2 YYNGEE. The source of this sequence is a human donor who donated a stem cell graft to a child with acute lymphoblastic leukemia. This sequence joins TRBV9 and TRBJ1-4; D might be TRBD1 (6 bases). The material sequenced was PBMCs from the stem cell graft donor, taken from the stem cell graft. The CDR3 spells CASSLGQNTDEKLFF. The CDR3, as DNA: TGTGCCAGCAGCCTAGGACAGAACACTGATGAAAAACTGTTTTTT.